This record concerns one T cell receptor (beta chain) sequence. The CDR3 extends over 15 amino acids. In germline, CDR1 is SGHDN, CDR2 FVKESK. V gave up 1 base and J gave up 5 bases, with 14 bases separating them. Clones were read by immunoSEQ multiplex PCR, and TCRdb kept only the in-frame ones, dropping some. Found here are about 320,000 clones, 89% of them singletons; the top ten hold over 4%. The sample originates from a study of blood T cell repertoires in COVID-19. Assignment of participants to cohorts was predicated upon participant-reported clinical history. The sequenced material came from PBMCs or T cells enriched from blood (not recorded which). This TCR came from a man aged 55 to 70 who had recovered from COVID-19. The rearrangement uses TRBV14 and TRBJ2-5; D unclear. DNA for the CDR3: TGTGCCAGCAGCCAAGGTTCCTACAGTTTGGAGACCCAGTACTTC. Translated, it gives CASSQGSYSLETQYF.